This passage covers 27 T cell receptor beta chains from one sample sequenced in a study of T cell responses to AZD1222 COVID-19 vaccine. Generated by immunoSEQ multiplex PCR, the TCRdb table keeps only in-frame clones and is missing some. The table has 180,000 or so clones, 85% to 95% seen once. This sample comprised peripheral blood, obtained 28 days after the second AZD1222 dose. These receptors all stem from an adult who received the AZD1222 COVID-19 vaccine.

The chain employs TRBV28 and TRBJ1-1, with no clear D. The CDR3 runs 13 residues. Germline V lookup: CDR1 MDHEN, CDR2 SYDVKM. V lost 3 bases and J lost 1, with 6 bases in between. CDR3 residues: CASSFGPNTEAFF. The CDR3 nucleotides are TGTGCCAGCAGTTTTGGTCCGAACACTGAAGCTTTCTTT. Based on the CDR3 plus reference TRBV28 and TRBJ1-1, the full variable domain is DVKVTQSSRYLVKRTGEKVFLECVQDMDHENMFWYRQDPGLGLRLIYFSYDVKMKEKGDIPEGYSVSREKKERFSLILESASTNQTSMYLCASSFGPNTEAFFGQGTRLTVV.

This clone is a singleton in its sample. The chain uses TRBV7-8 and TRBJ2-7; TRBD1 agrees at 7 bases. The junction had 9 bases not matched to a gene; V was cut back by 7 bases and J by 9 bases. This CDR3 spans 12 amino acids. CDR1 is SGHVS and CDR2 is FQNEAQ in the germline V gene. CDR3 region: CASTQRGPGQYF. CDR3 coding DNA: TGTGCCAGCACCCAGAGGGGGCCCGGGCAGTACTTC.

This chain links TRBV9 with TRBJ2-2, with no clear D. With 3 bases removed from V and 1 base from J, the gap between germline ends came to 13 bases. The CDR3 has 16 amino acids. Germline values: CDR1 SGDLS, CDR2 YYNGEE. The CDR3 DNA reads TGTGCCAGCAGCGGAAACCCCCACAGGAACACCGGGGAGCTGTTTTTT. This encodes CASSGNPHRNTGELFF.

The sample holds one count of this clone. The J gene is TRBJ1-2, the V gene TRBV6-4; D perhaps matches TRBD1 (6 bases). The germline CDR1 and CDR2 sequences are MRHNA and SNTAGT. The CDR3 extends over 15 amino acids. The V end was cut by 10 bases, the J end by 1 base, with 19 bases between. The CDR3 loop is CANPTGQMINYGYTF. CDR3 sequence (DNA): TGTGCCAACCCTACGGGACAAATGATTAACTATGGCTACACCTTC.

The rearrangement links TRBV27 to TRBJ2-1; 13 bases align to TRBD2. V gave up 4 bases and J gave up 6 bases; unmatched junction bases: 9. The germline CDR1 and CDR2 sequences are MNHEY and SMNVEV (reference sequence). This CDR3 has 17 residues. CDR3 nucleotide sequence: TGTGCCAGCAGTTCCGGGACTAGCGGGGAGTGGGTCAATGAGCAGTTCTTC. This codes for CASSSGTSGEWVNEQFF.

This clone occurred once. The chain has TRBV12-3 or TRBV12-4 and TRBJ1-1, with a tentative D call TRBD1 (5 bases). The CDR3 runs 12 residues. V was cut by 5 bases and J by 4 bases, with 8 bases left in between. The CDR3 spells CASSNGGTEAFF. The CDR3 nucleotides are TGTGCCAGCAGTAATGGGGGCACTGAAGCTTTCTTT.

This rearrangement joins TRBV4-3 to TRBJ1-4; 11 bases fit TRBD1. V lost 4 bases to trimming and J lost 4 bases; unmatched junction nucleotides: 5. Germline assignment: CDR1 LGHNA and CDR2 YSLEER. This CDR3 has 16 amino acids. The CDR3 is CASSPGQGAGNEKLFF. Written as DNA, the CDR3 is TGCGCCAGCAGCCCTGGACAGGGGGCAGGTAATGAAAAACTGTTTTTT.

The V gene is TRBV28, the J gene TRBJ1-3; D ambiguous. The CDR3 extends over 15 amino acids. CDR1 and CDR2 from the germline V gene are MDHEN and SYDVKM. With 4 bases removed from V and 0 bases from J, the gap between germline ends came to 10 bases. In DNA, the CDR3 is TGTGCCAGCAGTTCCTCGGAAAGCTCTGGAAACACCATATATTTT. Its protein is CASSSSESSGNTIYF.

This chain links TRBV10-3 with TRBJ2-3, with no clear D. The V end was cut by 3 bases, the J end by 5 bases, with 6 bases between. The CDR3 has 12 amino acids. Germline CDR1 is ENHRY and CDR2 is SYGVKD. The CDR3 here is CAISEMGDTQYF. The CDR3 DNA reads as TGTGCCATCAGTGAAATGGGAGATACGCAGTATTTT.

In this sample, this clone turned up once. The chain links TRBV7-8 to TRBJ1-5; TRBD1 might be the D (6 bases). Germline CDR1 is SGHVS and CDR2 is FQNEAQ. The CDR3 runs 16 residues. Trimming took 1 base from V and 2 from J, leaving 12 bases between them. CDR3 in amino acids: CASSLVPGAGNQPQHF. CDR3 nucleotide sequence: TGTGCCAGCAGCTTAGTTCCGGGGGCGGGCAATCAGCCCCAGCATTTT.

V and J are TRBV5-6 and TRBJ1-2; 8 bases agree with TRBD1. The trim removed 2 bases at V and 3 bases at J, leaving 3 bases unmatched. The CDR3 is made up of 14 amino acids. Per germline, CDR1 SGHDT and CDR2 YYEEEE. CDR3 bases: TGTGCCAGCAGCTTCCAGGGGGCCTACTATGGCTACACCTTC. Translated, it gives CASSFQGAYYGYTF. Using reference TRBV5-6 and TRBJ1-2 for the parts outside the CDR3, the full variable domain is DAGVTQSPTHLIKTRGQQVTLRCSPKSGHDTVSWYQQALGQGPQFIFQYYEEEERQRGNFPDRFSGHQFPNYSSELNVNALLLGDSALYLCASSFQGAYYGYTFGSGTRLTVV.

This chain joins TRBV28 and TRBJ2-1; tentative D call: TRBD2 (6 bases). The CDR3 contains 16 residues. CDR1 MDHEN and CDR2 SYDVKM come from the germline V gene. Trimming took off 4 bases at V and 4 bases at J, with 17 bases between the two ends. CDR3 region: CASSSEGRGEYNEQFF. In DNA, the CDR3 is TGTGCCAGCAGTTCGGAGGGTCGGGGAGAGTACAATGAGCAGTTCTTC. The complete variable domain, with remaining parts taken from reference TRBV28 and TRBJ2-1, reads DVKVTQSSRYLVKRTGEKVFLECVQDMDHENMFWYRQDPGLGLRLIYFSYDVKMKEKGDIPEGYSVSREKKERFSLILESASTNQTSMYLCASSSEGRGEYNEQFFGPGTRLTVL.

The gene calls are TRBV19 and TRBJ2-7; TRBD1 aligns across 11 bases. CDR3 length: 12 residues. Trimming removed 5 bases from V and 12 bases from J; junction bases left unmatched: 6. In germline, CDR1 is LNHDA, CDR2 SQIVND (reference sequence). The CDR3, as DNA: TGTGCCAGTAGTCAGGACAGGGGGCGCATGTACTTC. It codes for CASSQDRGRMYF.

The V call is TRBV10-3, the J call TRBJ1-4, with 9 positions matching TRBD1. The junction had 2 bases not matched to a gene; V was cut back by 4 bases and J by 5 bases. CDR3 length equals 14 residues. Germline V CDR1 and CDR2: ENHRY, SYGVKD. DNA for the CDR3: TGTGCCATCAGTGGAGGACAGGGGAATGAAAAACTGTTTTTT. This gives the protein CAISGGQGNEKLFF.

The chain combines TRBV15 with TRBJ1-2, with D hard to call. The CDR3 totals 14 residues. Germline V CDR1 and CDR2: LNHNV, YYDKDF (reference sequence). Trimming removed 0 bases from V and 6 bases from J, with 11 bases in between. CDR3 in DNA: TGTGCCACCAGCAGAGAAGTAGTGCTGGATGGCTACACCTTC. The encoded protein is CATSREVVLDGYTF.

The V call is TRBV7-8, the J call TRBJ1-1; D gene ambiguous. Between the trimmed V and J ends, which lost 1 base and 0 bases, there was a span of 6 bases. This CDR3 comprises 14 residues. Germline values: CDR1 SGHVS, CDR2 FQNEAQ. The CDR3 DNA follows: TGTGCCAGCAGCTTAGGTCAGGTGAACACTGAAGCTTTCTTT. It is translated as CASSLGQVNTEAFF.

The chain recombines TRBV3-1 (or the pseudogene TRBV3-2) with TRBJ1-3; D uncertain. V was trimmed by 4 bases and J by 2 bases, leaving 12 bases between them. Looked up from germline, CDR1 is LGHDT and CDR2 is YNNKEL (reference sequence). CDR3 size: 15 residues. The CDR3 nucleotides read TGTGCCAGCAGCCCTATGATAGGTGCTGGAAACACCATATATTTT. This gives the protein CASSPMIGAGNTIYF.

The CDR3: CASIQDRGREKLFF. DNA of the CDR3: TGTGCCAGCATACAAGACAGGGGCAGGGAAAAACTGTTTTTT. The V call is TRBV6-5, the J call TRBJ1-4; 8 bases match TRBD1. This CDR3 has 14 amino acids. Trimming took 7 bases from V and 8 from J; bases not matched to a gene: 9. Germline V gene lookup returns CDR1 MNHEY and CDR2 SVGAGI.

The chain employs TRBV27 and TRBJ2-7; 7 bases are shared with TRBD2. The ends lost 4 bases at V and 6 bases at J; junction bases unmatched: 6. Germline V gene data show CDR1 as MNHEY and CDR2 as SMNVEV (reference sequence). The CDR3 covers 13 residues. The CDR3, as DNA: TGTGCCAGCAGTTACGGGGGAGGGACCGAGCAGTACTTC. Protein product: CASSYGGGTEQYF.

V and J are TRBV6-1 and TRBJ1-4, with D possibly TRBD1 on 5 matching bases. Looked up from germline, CDR1 is MNHNS and CDR2 is SASEGT. Trimming cost V 3 bases and J 11 bases, with 10 bases left between them. This CDR3 comprises 12 residues. The CDR3 DNA reads as TGTGCCAGCAGTGAGGGACCTGAGAAACTGTTTTTT. Protein sequence: CASSEGPEKLFF.

This rearrangement joins TRBV5-4 to TRBJ1-3; D is ambiguous. Germline V lookup: CDR1 SGHNT, CDR2 YYREEE (reference sequence). The CDR3 covers 16 residues. Trimming shortened V by 1 base and J by 0 bases, and 11 bases separated the two germline ends. CDR3 nucleotides: TGTGCCAGCAGCTTGTATCTAGGTTCCTCTGGAAACACCATATATTTT. It encodes CASSLYLGSSGNTIYF.

This rearrangement joins TRBV7-2 to TRBJ1-1; D is unresolved. This CDR3 region has 14 residues. The V gene lost 1 base and the J gene lost 3 bases, with 9 bases spanning the gap. CDR1 is SGHTA, CDR2 FQGNSA, per germline. CDR3 bases: TGTGCCAGCAGCTTAGTTTTCCGGGACACTGAAGCTTTCTTT. This gives the protein CASSLVFRDTEAFF.

V usage is TRBV5-1 and J usage is TRBJ2-3; tentatively, D is TRBD2 (5 bases). The CDR3 is made up of 19 amino acids. CDR1 SGHRS and CDR2 YFSETQ come from the germline V gene. The V end lost 4 bases, the J end lost 2 bases, and 26 bases lay between the germline ends. The CDR3 is CASSPRGGVDKFYTDTQYF. DNA for the CDR3: TGCGCCAGCAGCCCCCGGGGTGGGGTCGACAAGTTCTACACAGATACGCAGTATTTT. The variable domain in full, completed from reference TRBV5-1 and TRBJ2-3, reads KAGVTQTPRYLIKTRGQQVTLSCSPISGHRSVSWYQQTPGQGLQFLFEYFSETQRNKGNFPGRFSGRQFSNSRSEMNVSTLELGDSALYLCASSPRGGVDKFYTDTQYFGPGTRLTVL.

The chain's CDR3 is CASSPPIGLAKNIQYF. The CDR3 DNA is TGTGCCAGTAGCCCCCCGATCGGACTAGCCAAAAACATTCAGTACTTC. The V call is TRBV19, the J call TRBJ2-4; a possible D gene is TRBD2 (5 bases). Germline CDR1 LNHDA, CDR2 SQIVND (reference sequence). Trimming left V 6 bases short and J 0 bases short, with 15 bases between. The CDR3 covers 16 residues.

The rearrangement links TRBV6-5 to TRBJ1-1; D remains unclear. Germline CDR1 is MNHEY and CDR2 is SVGAGI. The V gene lost 5 bases and the J gene lost 0 bases, with 10 bases spanning the gap. CDR3 length equals 14 residues. CDR3 sequence reads: CASSKTGMNTEAFF. In nucleotides, the CDR3 is TGTGCCAGCAGTAAGACCGGGATGAACACTGAAGCTTTCTTT.

The rearrangement joins TRBV29-1 to TRBJ2-3, with 8 positions matching TRBD1. Germline V CDR1 and CDR2: SQVTM, ANQGSEA. The junction had 4 bases not matched to a gene; V was cut back by 6 bases and J by 2 bases. This CDR3 has 13 residues. The CDR3 DNA reads as TGCAGCGTGGGGACAGGATACACAGATACGCAGTATTTT. This translates into CSVGTGYTDTQYF.

V usage is TRBV7-3 and J usage is TRBJ2-2; maybe TRBD1 (6 bases). Germline CDR1 SGHTA, CDR2 FQGTGA. The CDR3 extends over 15 amino acids. Trimming removed 5 bases from V and 8 bases from J, with 18 bases in between. The DNA for the CDR3 is TGTGCCAGCAGCCCTCAACAGGGTTTGCGGGGGGAGCTGTTTTTT. It yields the protein CASSPQQGLRGELFF.